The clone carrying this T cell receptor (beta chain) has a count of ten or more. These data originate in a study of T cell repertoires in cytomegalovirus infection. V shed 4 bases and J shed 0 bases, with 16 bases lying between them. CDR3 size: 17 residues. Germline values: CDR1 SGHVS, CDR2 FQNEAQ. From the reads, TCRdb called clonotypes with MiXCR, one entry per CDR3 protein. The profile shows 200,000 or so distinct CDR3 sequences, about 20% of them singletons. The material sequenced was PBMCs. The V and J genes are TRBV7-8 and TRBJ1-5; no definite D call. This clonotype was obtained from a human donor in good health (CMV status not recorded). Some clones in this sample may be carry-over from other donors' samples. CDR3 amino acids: CASSSQRGMSSNQPQHF. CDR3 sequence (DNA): TGTGCCAGCAGCTCCCAGCGAGGAATGAGTAGCAATCAGCCCCAGCATTTT.